Shown below are 20 T cell receptor beta chains from a single sample sequenced in a study of cytomegalovirus exposure and HLA in healthy donors. Amplification used 60 Vbeta primers and 13 Jbeta primers. Sequencing used immunoSEQ multiplex PCR; TCRdb keeps in-frame clones, though not all of them. The table lists 200,000 or so clones, with around 1.1% in the top ten. The sample consisted of PBMCs. The receptors come from a girl aged 2-10 years in good health and CMV-seropositive.

The chain is built from TRBV25-1 and TRBJ1-2; D remains unclear. Germline-derived CDR1 and CDR2 are MGHDK and SYGVNS. V gave up 1 base and J gave up 5 bases, with 8 bases separating them. The CDR3 covers 13 residues. The DNA for the CDR3 is TGTGCCAGCAGTGAATCGGGTCCGTATGGCTACACCTTC. Its translation: CASSESGPYGYTF.

The chain has TRBV6-5 and TRBJ2-1; D gene ambiguous. Trimming took off 0 bases at V and 3 bases at J, with 6 bases between the two ends. There are 14 residues in the CDR3. Germline V lookup: CDR1 MNHEY, CDR2 SVGAGI. This chain's CDR3 is CASSYSRNYNEQFF. The CDR3, as DNA: TGTGCCAGCAGTTACTCGAGGAACTACAATGAGCAGTTCTTC.

V usage is TRBV27 and J usage is TRBJ2-7, with 8 positions matching TRBD2. Germline V gene lookup returns CDR1 MNHEY and CDR2 SMNVEV (reference sequence). Losses at the gene ends were 6 bases for V and 3 bases for J; bases not matched to a gene: 4. CDR3 length: 13 amino acids. The CDR3 region is CASSAGTSYEQYF. The CDR3, as DNA: TGTGCCAGCAGCGCTGGGACTAGCTACGAGCAGTACTTC.

The chain joins TRBV2 to TRBJ1-1; 8 positions agree with TRBD1. After removal of 6 bases from V and 8 bases from J, the junction contained 8 bases not matched to a gene. The V gene's germline CDR1 is SNHLY and CDR2 FYNNEI. There are 13 residues in the CDR3. In DNA, the CDR3 is TGTGCCAGCAGGGGCACGACAGGGGCAGAAGCTTTCTTT. It encodes CASRGTTGAEAFF.

The chain links TRBV11-2 to TRBJ2-3; 8 bases fit TRBD2. The CDR3 is 15 amino acids. The ends lost 1 base at V and 3 bases at J; junction bases unmatched: 3. Germline V gives CDR1 SGHAT, CDR2 FQNNGV. The CDR3 spells CASSLGQRETDTQYF. DNA of the CDR3: TGTGCCAGCAGCTTAGGCCAGCGGGAGACAGATACGCAGTATTTT. The complete variable domain, with remaining parts taken from reference TRBV11-2 and TRBJ2-3, reads EAGVAQSPRYKIIEKRQSVAFWCNPISGHATLYWYQQILGQGPKLLIQFQNNGVVDDSQLPKDRFSAERLKGVDSTLKIQPAKLEDSAVYLCASSLGQRETDTQYFGPGTRLTVL.

The chain is built from TRBV7-9 and TRBJ2-7, with 9 positions matching TRBD2. Looked up from germline, CDR1 is SEHNR and CDR2 is FQNEAQ (reference sequence). Germline trimming cut 8 bases from V and 9 bases from J; bases unmatched to any gene: 17. There are 15 residues in the CDR3. This CDR3 reads CASGKGGGRASRQYF. The CDR3 DNA reads as TGTGCCAGCGGCAAGGGTGGCGGGAGGGCCTCTCGGCAGTACTTC.

J is TRBJ1-5 and V is TRBV23-1; the D gene is possibly TRBD1 (6 bases). Being an ORF, TRBV23-1 has a function that is uncertain. The CDR3 covers 13 residues. The ends were cut back, 6 bases at V and 6 bases at J, with 12 bases in the middle. The CDR3 region is CASRWTACQPQHF. CDR3 sequence (DNA): TGCGCCAGCAGGTGGACAGCGTGTCAGCCCCAGCATTTT.

The chain has TRBV28 and TRBJ1-1, with D tentatively TRBD1 (6 bases). Between the trimmed V and J ends, which lost 3 bases and 0 bases, there was a span of 14 bases. This CDR3 is built from 16 residues. Germline assignment: CDR1 MDHEN and CDR2 SYDVKM. Here the CDR3 reads CASSFPQGLMNTEAFF. CDR3 nucleotide sequence: TGTGCCAGCAGTTTTCCCCAGGGGCTGATGAACACTGAAGCTTTCTTT. Combining the CDR3 with reference TRBV28 and TRBJ1-1 gives the whole variable domain DVKVTQSSRYLVKRTGEKVFLECVQDMDHENMFWYRQDPGLGLRLIYFSYDVKMKEKGDIPEGYSVSREKKERFSLILESASTNQTSMYLCASSFPQGLMNTEAFFGQGTRLTVV.

The rearrangement joins TRBV27 to TRBJ2-7, with 8 bases aligning to TRBD1. The germline CDR1 and CDR2 sequences are MNHEY and SMNVEV (reference sequence). This CDR3 region has 14 residues. The junction had 12 bases not matched to a gene; V was cut back by 7 bases and J by 7 bases. CDR3 DNA: TGTGCCAGCACTTTGACAGGGGCCTATCGGGAGCAGTACTTC. It codes for CASTLTGAYREQYF.

The CDR3 DNA reads as TGTGCCAGCCACGTCCTACAGGGTTCCACTGAAGCTTTCTTT. The encoded protein is CASHVLQGSTEAFF. V usage is TRBV6-5 and J usage is TRBJ1-1, with a weak D call TRBD1 (6 bases). Trimming removed 8 bases at V and 4 bases at J, with 17 bases between. The CDR3 totals 14 residues. Germline V gene sequence: CDR1 MNHEY, CDR2 SVGAGI.

The chain recombines TRBV7-6 with TRBJ2-1, with a tentative D call TRBD2 (5 bases). CDR3 length equals 14 residues. Per germline, CDR1 SGHVS and CDR2 FNYEAQ. Trimming shortened V by 1 base and J by 6 bases, and 10 bases separated the two germline ends. This CDR3 reads CASSLGRAPNEQFF. DNA for the CDR3: TGTGCCAGCAGCTTAGGGCGGGCCCCCAATGAGCAGTTCTTC.

The chain combines TRBV2 with TRBJ1-4, with D possibly matching TRBD1 (6 bases). V lost 4 bases and J lost 7, with 13 bases in between. CDR1 and CDR2 (germline): SNHLY, FYNNEI. The CDR3 has 14 residues. CDR3 amino acids: CASSGRRGGEKLFF. The DNA for the CDR3 is TGTGCCAGCAGTGGCCGAAGGGGGGGTGAAAAACTGTTTTTT.

The rearrangement links TRBV29-1 to TRBJ2-2; 7 bases map to TRBD2. Germline V gene data show CDR1 as SQVTM and CDR2 as ANQGSEA. V was pared by 7 bases and J by 2 bases, with 1 base of the junction left unmatched. There are 12 residues in the CDR3. CDR3 nucleotide sequence: TGCAGCGCGGGAGGTAACACCGGGGAGCTGTTTTTT. This translates into CSAGGNTGELFF.

The chain has TRBV5-4 and TRBJ2-2, with 10 bases that match TRBD2. The V gene end was trimmed by 4 bases and the J gene end by 0 bases; junction bases not matched to a gene: 3. Germline CDR1 reads SGHNT; CDR2 reads YYREEE (reference sequence). The CDR3 runs to 16 residues. The CDR3 sequence: CASSRSGRANTGELFF. Written as DNA, the CDR3 is TGTGCCAGCAGCAGGAGCGGGAGGGCGAACACCGGGGAGCTGTTTTTT.

The rearrangement uses TRBV6-1 and TRBJ1-5; 8 bases are a match to TRBD1. The junction had 7 bases not matched to a gene; V was cut back by 4 bases and J by 5 bases. The germline V gene encodes CDR1 MNHNS and CDR2 SASEGT. This CDR3 comprises 15 residues. The CDR3 is CASSVDRVGDQPQHF. In nucleotides, the CDR3 is TGTGCCAGCAGTGTGGACAGGGTAGGGGATCAGCCCCAGCATTTT.

V and J are TRBV10-1 and TRBJ2-5; 7 nucleotides agree with TRBD2. J gave up 14 bases and V 8 bases, and 14 bases lay outside the gene matches. Germline V CDR1 and CDR2: WNHNN, SYGVQD (reference sequence). The length of the CDR3 is 12 residues. The CDR3 DNA sequence: TGCGCCAGCGGGGACCTCATCGGGGGGTTATACTTC. Translation gives CASGDLIGGLYF.

The V call is TRBV27, the J call TRBJ1-2; a possible D gene is TRBD1 (5 bases). Germline V gene lookup returns CDR1 MNHEY and CDR2 SMNVEV (reference sequence). V was clipped by 0 bases and J by 7 bases, with 6 bases between them. The CDR3 spans 12 residues. For the CDR3, the DNA is TGTGCCAGCAGTTTATCAGGGGTTGGCTACACCTTC. Translation: CASSLSGVGYTF.

V is TRBV19 and J is TRBJ2-6; unclear D gene. Trimming stripped 3 bases from V and 3 bases from J, with 9 bases between. This CDR3 contains 15 residues. CDR1 LNHDA and CDR2 SQIVND come from the germline V gene (reference sequence). Written as DNA, the CDR3 is TGTGCCAGTAGTATTGCGGCAATTGGGGCCAACGTCCTGACTTTC. Translating gives CASSIAAIGANVLTF.

This chain connects TRBV28 to TRBJ2-4; D is undetermined. Trimming shortened V by 6 bases and J by 0 bases, and 12 bases separated the two germline ends. The CDR3 spans 15 residues. Germline CDR1 MDHEN, CDR2 SYDVKM. CDR3 nucleotide sequence: TGTGCCAGCAGCCCCCGTATTCTAGCCAAAAACATTCAGTACTTC. This encodes CASSPRILAKNIQYF.

This chain links TRBV7-9 with TRBJ1-2; D gene unclear. This CDR3 contains 14 residues. CDR1 is SEHNR, CDR2 FQNEAQ, per germline (reference sequence). Trimming removed 7 bases at V and 7 bases at J, with 19 bases between. The CDR3: CASTQFPRAGGYTF. For the CDR3, the DNA is TGTGCCAGCACACAATTTCCTCGTGCTGGTGGCTACACCTTC.